This TCR beta chain was recorded in a study of blood T cell repertoires in COVID-19. The V segment lost 1 base and the J segment 2 bases; nucleotides outside the gene matches: 11. CDR3 length: 18 amino acids. Germline V gene sequence: CDR1 ENHRY, CDR2 SYGVKD. The protocol was immunoSEQ multiplex PCR, while the TCRdb copy is restricted to in-frame clones and leaves out a portion. Of fewer than 350,000 clones detected, about 91% appear once; the ten largest clones hold approximately 9.9%. The chain is built from TRBV10-3 and TRBJ1-2, with 9 bases fitting TRBD1. The receptor was isolated from a man aged 30 to 39 with COVID-19, enrolled during active disease. What was sequenced was peripheral blood. The CDR3 DNA reads TGTGCCATCAGTGAGTTTCTTAACGCGGGACAGGGAAACTATGGCTACACCTTC. Translated, it gives CAISEFLNAGQGNYGYTF.